Sequencing of this T cell receptor beta chain was carried out in a study of blood T cell repertoires in COVID-19. Study background: In each case, the material was cDNA or gDNA derived from T cells, B-cell-depleted T cells, or PBMCs.

Study members were between roughly 18 and 89 years old and lived in 20 to 30 US regions. Sequencing used immunoSEQ multiplex PCR; TCRdb keeps in-frame clones, though not all of them. The sample lists about 320,000 clones; roughly 90% were seen once. The receptor's source is a man between 60 and 75 years old who had recovered from COVID-19. Source material: PBMCs or T cells enriched from blood (not recorded which).

Written as DNA, the CDR3 is TGCGCCAGCAGCCCGACAGCTAGCACAGATACGCAGTATTTT. Protein sequence: CASSPTASTDTQYF. V and J are TRBV4-1 and TRBJ2-3; maybe TRBD1 (5 bases). Per germline, CDR1 MGHRA and CDR2 YSYEKL. The length of the CDR3 is 14 residues. V lost 4 bases to trimming and J lost 0 bases, with 8 bases between them.